This passage covers 24 T cell receptor beta chains from one sample sequenced in a study of beta chain features in type 1 diabetes. The study reverse transcribed the entire isolated RNA, so it sequenced expressed TCRB transcripts. Libraries were prepared by immunoSEQ multiplex PCR; TCRdb keeps only in-frame clonotypes and omits some of them. The sample has nearly 700,000 clones; roughly 13% are singletons. Study-level results: Researchers report that Type 1 diabetes patients had moderately but significantly shorter TCRB CDR3s across all four CD4+ subsets.

No antigen is known for these receptors. Sequenced: naive CD4+ T cells from blood. These receptor sequences come from a man between 18 and 29 years old with type 1 diabetes.

The chain couples TRBV14 to TRBJ2-5; D possibly corresponds to TRBD1 (5 bases). Germline CDR1 reads SGHDN; CDR2 reads FVKESK. The CDR3 totals 12 residues. Trimming took 3 bases from V and 3 from J, leaving 5 bases between them. The CDR3 sequence: CASSHREETQYF. CDR3 bases: TGTGCCAGCAGCCACAGGGAAGAGACCCAGTACTTC.

Only a few counts were recorded for this clone. CDR3 in DNA: TGTGCCATCAGTCCACGAGGGACAGGGGGCGGGATTCGCACAGATACGCAGTATTTT. Translation: CAISPRGTGGGIRTDTQYF. This chain links TRBV10-3 with TRBJ2-3; 12 bases are shared with TRBD1. V lost 5 bases to trimming and J lost 1 base; unmatched junction nucleotides: 13. From germline, CDR1 is ENHRY and CDR2 SYGVKD. The CDR3 contains 19 residues.

This clone was counted a few times. J is TRBJ2-2 and V is TRBV2; TRBD1 aligns across 7 bases. The CDR3 loop spans 16 amino acids. Germline CDR1 reads SNHLY; CDR2 reads FYNNEI. Trimming at V came to 10 bases and at J to 0 bases, leaving 11 bases not matched to a gene. This CDR3 is CATTVSRGTNTGELFF. The CDR3 nucleotides are TGTGCCACCACGGTTAGCAGGGGGACGAACACCGGGGAGCTGTTTTTT.

This clone was seen a few times. The rearrangement uses TRBV11-2 and TRBJ1-1; TRBD1 is a possible D gene (6 bases). The CDR3 runs to 14 residues. Trimming took off 8 bases at V and 3 bases at J, with 16 bases between the two ends. CDR1 SGHAT and CDR2 FQNNGV come from the germline V gene. The CDR3 region is CASLTTGTDTEAFF. For the CDR3, the DNA is TGTGCCAGCCTCACGACAGGTACGGACACTGAAGCTTTCTTT.

There are a few counts of this clone. The chain links TRBV7-9 to TRBJ2-5, with D uncertain. V gave up 5 bases and J gave up 1 base, with 5 bases separating them. The CDR3 is made up of 12 amino acids. Germline CDR1 is SEHNR and CDR2 is FQNEAQ (reference sequence). CDR3 loop: CASSPAQETQYF. The DNA for the CDR3 is TGTGCCAGCAGCCCCGCCCAAGAGACCCAGTACTTC.

V gene TRBV7-9 combines with J gene TRBJ1-5, with TRBD1 as a possible D gene (6 bases). Trimming left V 3 bases short and J 2 bases short, with 20 bases between. The CDR3 runs 18 residues. Per the germline V gene, CDR1 is SEHNR and CDR2 is FQNEAQ (reference sequence). DNA of the CDR3: TGTGCCAGCAGCTTTGGCGGGGGCGCGTTTGAAGGCAATCAGCCCCAGCATTTT. Residues: CASSFGGGAFEGNQPQHF. Based on the CDR3 plus reference TRBV7-9 and TRBJ1-5, the full variable domain is DTGVSQNPRHKITKRGQNVTFRCDPISEHNRLYWYRQTLGQGPEFLTYFQNEAQLEKSRLLSDRFSAERPKGSFSTLEIQRTEQGDSAMYLCASSFGGGAFEGNQPQHFGDGTRLSIL.

The gene calls are TRBV27 and TRBJ1-1; D remains ambiguous. Deletions cut 3 bases from V and 1 base from J, with 9 bases between. CDR1 is MNHEY and CDR2 is SMNVEV in the germline V gene (reference sequence). The CDR3 is 14 amino acids. Here the CDR3 reads CASSFRWENTEAFF. In DNA, the CDR3 is TGTGCCAGCAGTTTTCGGTGGGAGAACACTGAAGCTTTCTTT.

The chain carries TRBV29-1 and TRBJ1-2, with D perhaps matching TRBD1 (6 bases). Per the germline V gene, CDR1 is SQVTM and CDR2 is ANQGSEA. The CDR3 is made up of 15 amino acids. V was trimmed by 2 bases and J by 1 base, leaving 14 bases between them. The CDR3 protein is CSVELRLGGNYGYTF. In nucleotides, the CDR3 is TGCAGCGTTGAATTACGACTAGGGGGTAACTATGGCTACACCTTC.

The sample holds a few counts of this clone. This chain connects TRBV5-1 to TRBJ2-2, with a possible D match to TRBD2 (5 bases). CDR1 SGHRS and CDR2 YFSETQ come from the germline V gene. The CDR3 covers 13 residues. Trimming took 3 bases from V and 7 from J, leaving 10 bases between them. CDR3 nucleotide sequence: TGCGCCAGCAGCTCGGGGTTTCTCGGGGAGCTGTTTTTT. Its protein is CASSSGFLGELFF.

This clone has a handful of counts. The chain carries TRBV18 and TRBJ1-2, with TRBD1 matching 8 bases. The CDR3 sequence is 13 residues long. The germline V gene has CDR1 KGHSH and CDR2 LQKENI. J was trimmed by 7 bases and V by 3 bases; bases with no gene match: 4. The CDR3 coding sequence is TGTGCCAGCTCACCCGGGACAGGTCTTGGCTACACCTTC. It yields the protein CASSPGTGLGYTF. The full variable domain, its missing parts supplied by reference TRBV18 and TRBJ1-2, is NAGVMQNPRHLVRRRGQEARLRCSPMKGHSHVYWYRQLPEEGLKFMVYLQKENIIDESGMPKERFSAEFPKEGPSILRIQQVVRGDSAAYFCASSPGTGLGYTFGSGTRLTVV.

About this clone itself: A junction end diverges from the germline sequence, so it may reflect a read error. This rearrangement joins TRBV10-1 to TRBJ1-1; D is ambiguous. The CDR3 covers 8 residues. Germline values: CDR1 WNHNN, CDR2 SYGVQD (reference sequence). CDR3 sequence: CYRTEAFF. CDR3 coding DNA: TGTTATCGAACTGAAGCTTTCTTT.

This clone was found a few times. The rearrangement uses TRBV20-1 and TRBJ2-7; 7 bases are a match to TRBD1. The CDR3 runs to 11 residues. Trimming cost V 5 bases and J 9 bases; bases outside gene matches: 7. Per germline, CDR1 DFQATT and CDR2 SNEGSKA (reference sequence). Here the CDR3 reads CSADKGGRQYF. CDR3 in DNA: TGCAGTGCTGACAAAGGGGGCCGGCAGTACTTC.

This clone was seen a few times. This chain joins TRBV28 and TRBJ1-2; TRBD1 agrees at 11 bases. Germline V gene data show CDR1 as MDHEN and CDR2 as SYDVKM. The length of the CDR3 is 15 residues. The trim removed 5 bases at V and 4 bases at J, leaving 6 bases unmatched. CDR3 coding DNA: TGTGCCAGCAGTACTGGACAGGGGGCCAGCTATGGCTACACCTTC. Residues: CASSTGQGASYGYTF.

This clone was observed a handful of times. The chain employs TRBV5-6 and TRBJ2-3; D is perhaps TRBD2 (6 bases). The CDR3 is made up of 15 amino acids. Germline CDR1 is SGHDT and CDR2 is YYEEEE. V gave up 6 bases and J gave up 1 base, with 15 bases separating them. The CDR3 reads CASTGPPGGTDTQYF. CDR3 sequence (DNA): TGTGCCAGCACGGGACCCCCGGGGGGCACAGATACGCAGTATTTT.

This clone appeared a few times. The rearrangement uses TRBV30 and TRBJ1-1; 7 bases are shared with TRBD1. CDR1 is GTSNPN and CDR2 is SVGIG in the germline V gene (reference sequence). CDR3 length: 20 amino acids. With 5 bases clipped from V and 0 bases from J, the junction kept 24 bases outside the gene matches. DNA for the CDR3: TGTGCCTGGGCGCTCCGATCCTTCTCCGGGACAGTAGACATGAACACTGAAGCTTTCTTT. Translation: CAWALRSFSGTVDMNTEAFF.

In its sample, this clone was seen a few times. The chain recombines TRBV20-1 with TRBJ2-5, with D perhaps TRBD1 or TRBD2 (5 bases each). CDR3 length: 11 amino acids. Germline V gives CDR1 DFQATT, CDR2 SNEGSKA (reference sequence). The V and J ends lost 6 bases and 5 bases respectively, with 10 bases between them. The CDR3 nucleotides are TGCAGTGCCCCATGGGGGGAGACCCAGTACTTC. This encodes CSAPWGETQYF.

This clone showed up just a few times. V usage is TRBV19 and J usage is TRBJ2-2; a possible D gene is TRBD1 (6 bases). Germline V gives CDR1 LNHDA, CDR2 SQIVND (reference sequence). CDR3 size: 16 residues. The V and J ends lost 3 bases and 1 base respectively, with 12 bases between them. CDR3 in DNA: TGTGCCAGTAGTATCTCGAACAGGGTGAACACCGGGGAGCTGTTTTTT. Its protein product is CASSISNRVNTGELFF.

The rearrangement links TRBV30 to TRBJ1-6; D is uncertain. CDR1 and CDR2 (germline): GTSNPN, SVGIG (reference sequence). The V end lost 7 bases, the J end lost 1 base, and 11 bases lay between the germline ends. The CDR3 has 14 amino acids. The CDR3 sequence is CASPSGSYNSPLHF. CDR3 bases: TGTGCCTCCCCTTCTGGGTCCTATAATTCACCCCTCCACTTT. Full variable domain (missing parts from reference TRBV30 and TRBJ1-6): SQTIHQWPATLVQPVGSPLSLECTVEGTSNPNLYWYRQAAGRGLQLLFYSVGIGQISSEVPQNLSASRPQDRQFILSSKKLLLSDSGFYLCASPSGSYNSPLHFGNGTRLTVT.

The genes are TRBV30 and TRBJ2-3, with 7 bases lining up with TRBD1. V lost 1 base, J lost 2 bases, and 6 bases stayed unmatched. This CDR3 contains 15 residues. CDR1 and CDR2 from the germline V gene are GTSNPN and SVGIG (reference sequence). Here the CDR3 DNA reads TGTGCCTGGAGTGGACAGGGAAGGTCCACAGATACGCAGTATTTT. Translating gives CAWSGQGRSTDTQYF.

This clone was seen more than once but under ten times. This chain joins TRBV29-1 and TRBJ1-1, with D perhaps matching TRBD1 (5 bases). CDR1 and CDR2 from the germline V gene are SQVTM and ANQGSEA. The CDR3 has 13 residues. V was pared by 6 bases and J by 4 bases, with 15 bases between. The CDR3 nucleotides are TGCAGCGTGAGAGATGGGGGGGGCACTGAAGCTTTCTTT. This codes for CSVRDGGGTEAFF.

The V and J genes are TRBV29-1 and TRBJ2-3; 7 nucleotides align to TRBD1. The CDR3 totals 15 residues. V shed 3 bases and J 2 bases; nucleotides not matched to a gene: 8. CDR1 SQVTM and CDR2 ANQGSEA come from the germline V gene. CDR3 in DNA: TGCAGCGTTGACCCGGGACAGTCTTTCACAGATACGCAGTATTTT. It translates to CSVDPGQSFTDTQYF.

The rearrangement links TRBV30 to TRBJ2-3; D is unresolved. CDR1 is GTSNPN, CDR2 SVGIG, per germline (reference sequence). The CDR3 is 15 amino acids. V was pared by 1 base and J by 1 base, with 12 bases between. CDR3 in amino acids: CAWSAGSIGTDTQYF. CDR3 DNA sequence: TGTGCCTGGAGTGCCGGCTCTATCGGCACAGATACGCAGTATTTT.

The genes are TRBV5-4 and TRBJ2-3; unclear D gene. Trimming took 5 bases from V and 6 from J, leaving 16 bases between them. Germline values: CDR1 SGHNT, CDR2 YYREEE (reference sequence). The CDR3 runs 14 residues. The CDR3 spells CASSRVPLGDTQYF. DNA of the CDR3: TGTGCCAGCAGTCGGGTCCCATTAGGCGATACGCAGTATTTT.

This clone was counted a few times. Other DNA sequences in this specimen translate into the identical CDR3. The V and J genes are TRBV7-9 and TRBJ1-1; D remains ambiguous. Germline V lookup: CDR1 SEHNR, CDR2 FQNEAQ (reference sequence). Trimming shortened V by 1 base and J by 5 bases, and 2 bases separated the two germline ends. The CDR3 runs to 11 residues. CDR3 protein: CASSLVTEAFF. CDR3 nucleotide sequence: TGTGCCAGCAGCTTAGTGACTGAAGCTTTCTTT.